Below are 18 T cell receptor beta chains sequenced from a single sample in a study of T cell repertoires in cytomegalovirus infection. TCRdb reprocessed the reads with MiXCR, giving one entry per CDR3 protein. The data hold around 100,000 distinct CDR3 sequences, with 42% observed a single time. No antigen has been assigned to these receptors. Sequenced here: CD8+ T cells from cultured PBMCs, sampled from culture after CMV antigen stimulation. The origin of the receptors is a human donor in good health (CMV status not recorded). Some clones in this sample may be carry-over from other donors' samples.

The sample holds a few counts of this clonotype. CDR3: CASKRAAGVIGTNEQFF. CDR3 DNA sequence: TGTGCCTCTAAACGGGCCGCCGGGGTTATTGGTACGAATGAGCAGTTCTTC. The chain employs TRBV28 and TRBJ2-1, with D tentatively TRBD2 (5 bases). The CDR3 has 17 amino acids. V was shortened by 11 bases and J by 7 bases, with 30 bases between the two germline ends. Germline loops: CDR1 MDHEN, CDR2 SYDVKM.

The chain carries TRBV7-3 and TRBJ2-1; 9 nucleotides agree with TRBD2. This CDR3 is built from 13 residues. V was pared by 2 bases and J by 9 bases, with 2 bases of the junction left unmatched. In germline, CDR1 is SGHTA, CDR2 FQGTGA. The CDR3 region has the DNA TGTGCCAGCAGCTTAGGCGGGGGGGTTGAGCAGTTCTTC. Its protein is CASSLGGGVEQFF.

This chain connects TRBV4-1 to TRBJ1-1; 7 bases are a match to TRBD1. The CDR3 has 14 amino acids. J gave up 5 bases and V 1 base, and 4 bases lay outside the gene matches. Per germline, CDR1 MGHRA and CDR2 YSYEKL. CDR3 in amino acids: CASSQGQGRTEAFF. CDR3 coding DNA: TGCGCCAGCAGCCAAGGACAGGGACGGACTGAAGCTTTCTTT.

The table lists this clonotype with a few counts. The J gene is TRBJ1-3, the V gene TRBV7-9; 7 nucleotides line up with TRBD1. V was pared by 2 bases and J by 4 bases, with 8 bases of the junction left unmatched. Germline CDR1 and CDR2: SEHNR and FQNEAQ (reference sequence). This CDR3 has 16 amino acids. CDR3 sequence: CASSLPTGWLGNTIYF. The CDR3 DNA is TGTGCCAGCAGCTTACCGACAGGGTGGCTCGGAAACACCATATATTTT.

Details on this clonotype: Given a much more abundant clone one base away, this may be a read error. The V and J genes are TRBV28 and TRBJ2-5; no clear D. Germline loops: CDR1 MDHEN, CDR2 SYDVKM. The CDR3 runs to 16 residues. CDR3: CVSSSERVDRQETQYF. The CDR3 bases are TGTGTCAGCAGTTCTGAACGGGTGGACCGCCAAGAGACCCAGTACTTC.

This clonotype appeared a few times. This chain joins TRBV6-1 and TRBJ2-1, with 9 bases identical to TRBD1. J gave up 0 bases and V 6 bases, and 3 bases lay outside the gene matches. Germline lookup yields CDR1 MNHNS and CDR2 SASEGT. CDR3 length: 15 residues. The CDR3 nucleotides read TGTGCCAGCAGCCGGGACAGGGACTCCTACAATGAGCAGTTCTTC. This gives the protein CASSRDRDSYNEQFF.

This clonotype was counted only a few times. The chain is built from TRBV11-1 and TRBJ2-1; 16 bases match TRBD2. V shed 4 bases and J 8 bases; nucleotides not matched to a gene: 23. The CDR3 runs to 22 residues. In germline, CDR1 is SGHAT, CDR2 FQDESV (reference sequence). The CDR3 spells CASSSPGLAGGHPALRPDEQFF. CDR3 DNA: TGTGCCAGCAGCTCGCCGGGACTAGCGGGGGGGCACCCTGCATTGCGACCGGATGAGCAGTTCTTC.

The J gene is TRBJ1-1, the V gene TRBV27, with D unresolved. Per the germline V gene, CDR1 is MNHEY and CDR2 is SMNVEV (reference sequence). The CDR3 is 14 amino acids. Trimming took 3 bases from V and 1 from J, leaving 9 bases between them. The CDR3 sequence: CASSFASSNTEAFF. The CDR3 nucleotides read TGTGCCAGCAGTTTTGCATCATCGAACACTGAAGCTTTCTTT.

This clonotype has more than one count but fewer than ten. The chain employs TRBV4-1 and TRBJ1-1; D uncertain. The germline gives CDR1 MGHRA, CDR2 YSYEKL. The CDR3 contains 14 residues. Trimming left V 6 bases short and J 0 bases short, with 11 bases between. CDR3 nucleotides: TGCGCCAGCAGAATCACAAGTATGAACACTGAAGCTTTCTTT. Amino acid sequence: CASRITSMNTEAFF.

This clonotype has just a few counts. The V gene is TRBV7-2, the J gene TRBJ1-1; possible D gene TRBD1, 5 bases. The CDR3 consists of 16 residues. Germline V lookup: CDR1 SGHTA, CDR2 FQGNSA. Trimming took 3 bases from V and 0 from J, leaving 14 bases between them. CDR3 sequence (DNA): TGTGCCAGCAGCTTTGGGGCAGCAACTCTGAACACTGAAGCTTTCTTT. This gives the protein CASSFGAATLNTEAFF.

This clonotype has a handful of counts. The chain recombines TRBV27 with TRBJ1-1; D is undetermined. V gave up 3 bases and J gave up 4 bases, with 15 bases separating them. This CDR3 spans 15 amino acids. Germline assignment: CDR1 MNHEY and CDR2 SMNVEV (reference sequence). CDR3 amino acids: CASSFWKPRGTEAFF. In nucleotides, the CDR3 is TGTGCCAGCAGTTTTTGGAAGCCCCGGGGCACTGAAGCTTTCTTT.

CDR3 in amino acids: CASSLWDSNQPQHF. CDR3 in DNA: TGTGCCAGCAGCCTCTGGGATAGCAATCAGCCCCAGCATTTT. The rearrangement links TRBV7-9 to TRBJ1-5, with D uncertain. The CDR3 covers 14 residues. The germline V and J ends were trimmed by 5 bases and 0 bases, with 8 bases remaining between them. Germline CDR1 and CDR2: SEHNR and FQNEAQ (reference sequence).

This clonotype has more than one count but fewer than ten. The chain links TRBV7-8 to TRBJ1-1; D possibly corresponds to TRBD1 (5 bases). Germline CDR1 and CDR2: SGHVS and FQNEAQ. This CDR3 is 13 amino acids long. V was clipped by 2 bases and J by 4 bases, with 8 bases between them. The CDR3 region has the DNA TGTGCCAGCAGCTTATCGGGGGGCACTGAAGCTTTCTTT. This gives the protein CASSLSGGTEAFF.

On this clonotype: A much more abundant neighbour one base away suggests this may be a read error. As DNA, the CDR3 is TGTGCCAGCAGCTTTCCCCTCAGGAGGGGACACACAGATACGCAGTATTTT. Amino acid sequence: CASSFPLRRGHTDTQYF. The chain couples TRBV7-8 to TRBJ2-3; the D gene could be TRBD1 or TRBD2 (6 bases each). The CDR3 totals 17 residues. Germline loops: CDR1 SGHVS, CDR2 FQNEAQ. The V and J ends lost 3 bases and 2 bases respectively, with 18 bases between them.

For the CDR3, the DNA is TGTGCCAGCAGAGAAACCTATGGGTGGGAGACCCAGTACTTC. This gives the protein CASRETYGWETQYF. J is TRBJ2-5 and V is TRBV27; D call uncertain. This CDR3 contains 14 residues. The ends were cut back, 6 bases at V and 5 bases at J, with 16 bases in the middle. The germline V gene has CDR1 MNHEY and CDR2 SMNVEV (reference sequence).

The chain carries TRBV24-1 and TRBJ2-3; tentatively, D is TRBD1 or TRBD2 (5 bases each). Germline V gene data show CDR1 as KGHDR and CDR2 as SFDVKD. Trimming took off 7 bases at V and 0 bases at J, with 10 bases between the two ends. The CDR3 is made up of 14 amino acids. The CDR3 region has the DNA TGTGCCACCAGCCTCGGGGCCAGCACAGATACGCAGTATTTT. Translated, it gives CATSLGASTDTQYF.

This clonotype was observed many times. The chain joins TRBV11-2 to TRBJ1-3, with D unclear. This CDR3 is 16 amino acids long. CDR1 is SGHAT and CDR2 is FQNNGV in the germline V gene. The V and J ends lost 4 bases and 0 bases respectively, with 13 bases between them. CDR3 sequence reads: CASSSPTLASGNTIYF. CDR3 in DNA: TGTGCCAGCAGCTCCCCTACTTTAGCCTCTGGAAACACCATATATTTT. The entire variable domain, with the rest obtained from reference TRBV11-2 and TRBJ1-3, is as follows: EAGVAQSPRYKIIEKRQSVAFWCNPISGHATLYWYQQILGQGPKLLIQFQNNGVVDDSQLPKDRFSAERLKGVDSTLKIQPAKLEDSAVYLCASSSPTLASGNTIYFGEGSWLTVV.

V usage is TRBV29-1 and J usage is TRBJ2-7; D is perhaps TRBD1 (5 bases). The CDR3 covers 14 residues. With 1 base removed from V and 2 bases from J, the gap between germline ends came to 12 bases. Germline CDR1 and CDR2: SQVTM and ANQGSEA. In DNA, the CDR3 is TGCAGCGTTGAAGTCCCGACAGAAACCTACGAGCAGTACTTC. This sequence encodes CSVEVPTETYEQYF.